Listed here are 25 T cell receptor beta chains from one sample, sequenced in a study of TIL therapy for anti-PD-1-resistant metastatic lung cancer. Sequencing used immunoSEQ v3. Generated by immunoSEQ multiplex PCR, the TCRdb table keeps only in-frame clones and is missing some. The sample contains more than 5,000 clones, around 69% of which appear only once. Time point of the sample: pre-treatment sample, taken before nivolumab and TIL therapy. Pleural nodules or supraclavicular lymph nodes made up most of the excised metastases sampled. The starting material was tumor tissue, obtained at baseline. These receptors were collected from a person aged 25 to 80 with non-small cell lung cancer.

The CDR3 DNA is TGTGCCAGCAGCTTAGTCGTTCTGGGACTGAACACTGAAGCTTTCTTT. This codes for CASSLVVLGLNTEAFF. The chain has TRBV7-6 and TRBJ1-1; D may be TRBD1 (5 bases). Trimming removed 1 base from V and 0 bases from J, with 12 bases in between. This CDR3 is built from 16 residues. Germline V gene lookup returns CDR1 SGHVS and CDR2 FNYEAQ.

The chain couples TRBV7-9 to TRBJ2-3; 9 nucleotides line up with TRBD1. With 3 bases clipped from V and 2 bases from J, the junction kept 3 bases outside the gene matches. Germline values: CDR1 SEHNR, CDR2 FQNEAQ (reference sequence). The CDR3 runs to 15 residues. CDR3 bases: TGTGCCAGCAGCTTTACAGGGGGCAACACAGATACGCAGTATTTT. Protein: CASSFTGGNTDTQYF.

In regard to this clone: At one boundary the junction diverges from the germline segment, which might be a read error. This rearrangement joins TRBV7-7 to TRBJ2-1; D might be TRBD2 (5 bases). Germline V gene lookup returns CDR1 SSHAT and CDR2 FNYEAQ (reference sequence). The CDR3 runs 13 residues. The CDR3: CASSREGFNEQFF. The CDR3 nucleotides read TGTGCTAGCAGCCGGGAAGGGTTCAATGAGCAGTTCTTC. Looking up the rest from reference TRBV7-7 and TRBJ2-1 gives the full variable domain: GAGVSQSPRYKVTKRGQDVTLRCDPISSHATLYWYQQALGQGPEFLTYFNYEAQPDKSGLPSDRFSAERPEGSISTLTIQRTEQRDSAMYRCASSREGFNEQFFGPGTRLTVL.

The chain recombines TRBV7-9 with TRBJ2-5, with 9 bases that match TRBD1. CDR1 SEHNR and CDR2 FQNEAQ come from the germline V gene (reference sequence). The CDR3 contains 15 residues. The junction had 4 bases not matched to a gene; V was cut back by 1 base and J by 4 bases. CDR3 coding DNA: TGTGCCAGCAGCTTAGGCACGGGACAGGGAGAGACCCAGTACTTC. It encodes CASSLGTGQGETQYF.

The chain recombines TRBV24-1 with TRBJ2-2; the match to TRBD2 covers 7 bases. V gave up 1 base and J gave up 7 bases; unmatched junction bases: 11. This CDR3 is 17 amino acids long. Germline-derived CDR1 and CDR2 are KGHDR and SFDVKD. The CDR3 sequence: CATSDFVSGRENGELFF. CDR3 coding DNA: TGTGCCACCAGTGATTTCGTCTCGGGGCGGGAGAACGGGGAGCTGTTTTTT.

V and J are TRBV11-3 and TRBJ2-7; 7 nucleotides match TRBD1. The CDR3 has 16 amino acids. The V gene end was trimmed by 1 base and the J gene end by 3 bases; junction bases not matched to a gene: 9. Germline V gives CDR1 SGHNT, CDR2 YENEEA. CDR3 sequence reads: CASSLAPGQSFYEQYF. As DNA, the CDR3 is TGTGCCAGCAGCTTAGCCCCGGGACAGAGTTTCTACGAGCAGTACTTC.

CDR3 sequence: CASSSSETDTQYF. The CDR3 coding sequence is TGTGCCAGCAGCTCTAGCGAGACAGATACGCAGTATTTT. The rearrangement links TRBV6-2 or TRBV6-3 to TRBJ2-3; TRBD2 is a possible D gene (6 bases). Looked up from germline, CDR1 is MNHEY and CDR2 is SVGEGT. The length of the CDR3 is 13 residues. V was shortened by 6 bases and J by 3 bases, with 10 bases between the two germline ends.

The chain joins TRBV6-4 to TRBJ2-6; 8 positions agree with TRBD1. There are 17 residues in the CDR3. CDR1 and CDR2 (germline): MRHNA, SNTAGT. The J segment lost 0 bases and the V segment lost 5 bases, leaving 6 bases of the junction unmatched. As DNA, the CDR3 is TGTGCCAGCAGTCCGGGACAGGAGCCCTCTGGGGCCAACGTCCTGACTTTC. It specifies CASSPGQEPSGANVLTF.

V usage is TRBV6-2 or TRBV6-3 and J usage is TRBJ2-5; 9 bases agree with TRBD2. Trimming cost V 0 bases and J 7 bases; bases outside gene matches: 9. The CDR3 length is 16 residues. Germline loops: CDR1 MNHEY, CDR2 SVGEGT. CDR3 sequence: CASSYSDSGGRGTQYF. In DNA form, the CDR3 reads TGTGCCAGCAGTTACTCCGATAGCGGGGGTCGAGGGACCCAGTACTTC.

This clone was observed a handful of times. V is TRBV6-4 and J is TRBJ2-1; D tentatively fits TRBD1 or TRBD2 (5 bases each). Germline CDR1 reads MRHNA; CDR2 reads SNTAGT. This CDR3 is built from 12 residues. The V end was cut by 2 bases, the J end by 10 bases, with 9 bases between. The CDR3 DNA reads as TGTGCCAGCAGTGACGAGGGACGGGAGCAGTTCTTC. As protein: CASSDEGREQFF.

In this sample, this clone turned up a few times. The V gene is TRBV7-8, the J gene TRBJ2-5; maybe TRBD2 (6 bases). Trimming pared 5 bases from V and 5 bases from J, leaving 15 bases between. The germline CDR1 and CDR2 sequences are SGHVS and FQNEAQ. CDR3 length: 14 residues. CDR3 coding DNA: TGTGCCAGCAGCGGAGGGACGGCGAAGGAGACCCAGTACTTC. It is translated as CASSGGTAKETQYF.

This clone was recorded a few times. DNA for the CDR3: TGTGCCAGCAGTTTATTATGGGGGTATGGCTACACCTTC. Translated: CASSLLWGYGYTF. The chain is built from TRBV27 and TRBJ1-2, with a tentative D call TRBD1 (5 bases). CDR1 is MNHEY, CDR2 SMNVEV, per germline (reference sequence). V was cut by 1 base and J by 5 bases, with 8 bases left in between. The CDR3 loop spans 13 amino acids.

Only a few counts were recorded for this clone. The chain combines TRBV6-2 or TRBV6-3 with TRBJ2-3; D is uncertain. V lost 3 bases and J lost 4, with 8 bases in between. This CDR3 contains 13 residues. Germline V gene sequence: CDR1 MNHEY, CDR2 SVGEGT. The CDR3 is CASSYARSDTQYF. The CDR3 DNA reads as TGTGCCAGCAGTTATGCCCGGTCAGATACGCAGTATTTT.

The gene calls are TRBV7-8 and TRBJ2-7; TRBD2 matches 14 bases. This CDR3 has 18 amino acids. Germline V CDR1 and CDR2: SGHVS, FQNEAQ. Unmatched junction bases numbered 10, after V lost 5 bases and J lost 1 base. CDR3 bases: TGTGCCAGCAGCCACACGACTAGCGGGAGGGCCGTGTCCTACGAGCAGTACTTC. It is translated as CASSHTTSGRAVSYEQYF.

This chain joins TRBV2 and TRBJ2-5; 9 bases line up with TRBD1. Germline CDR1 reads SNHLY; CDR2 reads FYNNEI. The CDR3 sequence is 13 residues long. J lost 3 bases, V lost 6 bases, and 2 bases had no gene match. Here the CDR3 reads CASSGDREETQYF. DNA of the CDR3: TGTGCCAGCAGCGGGGACAGGGAAGAGACCCAGTACTTC.

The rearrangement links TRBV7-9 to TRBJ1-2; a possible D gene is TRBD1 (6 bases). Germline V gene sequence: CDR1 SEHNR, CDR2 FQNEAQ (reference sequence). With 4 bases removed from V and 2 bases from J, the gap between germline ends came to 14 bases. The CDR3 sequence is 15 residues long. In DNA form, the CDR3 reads TGTGCCAGCAGCTCCGACAGGCACACGAACTATGGCTACACCTTC. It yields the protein CASSSDRHTNYGYTF.

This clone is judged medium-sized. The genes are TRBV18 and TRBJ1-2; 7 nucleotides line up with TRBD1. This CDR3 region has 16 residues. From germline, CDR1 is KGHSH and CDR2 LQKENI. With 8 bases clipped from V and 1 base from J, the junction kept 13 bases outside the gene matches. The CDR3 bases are TGTGCCAGCAGGGAAACAGGGGAACCTTTTAACTATGGCTACACCTTC. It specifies CASRETGEPFNYGYTF.

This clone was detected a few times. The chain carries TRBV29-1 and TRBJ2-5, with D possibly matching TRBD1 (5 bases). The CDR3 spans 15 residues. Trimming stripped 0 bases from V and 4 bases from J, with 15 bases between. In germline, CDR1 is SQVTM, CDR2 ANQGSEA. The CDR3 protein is CSVEDLLRVAETQYF. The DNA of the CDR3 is TGCAGCGTTGAAGATCTACTCAGGGTGGCAGAGACCCAGTACTTC.

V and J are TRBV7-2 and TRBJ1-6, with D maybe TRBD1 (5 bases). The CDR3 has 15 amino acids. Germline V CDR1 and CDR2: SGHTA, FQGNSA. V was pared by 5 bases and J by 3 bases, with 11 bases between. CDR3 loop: CASSRLGDYNSPLHF. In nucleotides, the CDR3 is TGTGCCAGCAGCCGTCTGGGGGACTATAATTCACCCCTCCACTTT.

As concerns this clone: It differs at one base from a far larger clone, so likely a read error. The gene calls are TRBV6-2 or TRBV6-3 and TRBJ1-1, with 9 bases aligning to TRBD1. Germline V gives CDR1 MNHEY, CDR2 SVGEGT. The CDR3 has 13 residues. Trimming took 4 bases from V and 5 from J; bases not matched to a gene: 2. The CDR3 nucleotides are TGTGCCAGCAGTTGGACAGGGGAGACTGAAGCTTTCTTT. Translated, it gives CASSWTGETEAFF.

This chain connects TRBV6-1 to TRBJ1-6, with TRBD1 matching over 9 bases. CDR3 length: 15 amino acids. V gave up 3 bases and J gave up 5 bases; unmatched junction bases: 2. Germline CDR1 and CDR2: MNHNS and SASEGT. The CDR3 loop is CASSEGQGDNSPLHF. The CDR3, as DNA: TGTGCCAGCAGTGAGGGACAGGGTGATAATTCACCCCTCCACTTT.

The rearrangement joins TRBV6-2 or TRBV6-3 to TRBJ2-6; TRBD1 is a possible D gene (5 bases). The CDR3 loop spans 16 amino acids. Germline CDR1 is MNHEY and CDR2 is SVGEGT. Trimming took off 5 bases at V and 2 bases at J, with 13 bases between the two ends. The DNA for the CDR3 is TGTGCCAGCAGTACCGCCACAGGAGCTGGGGCCAACGTCCTGACTTTC. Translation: CASSTATGAGANVLTF.

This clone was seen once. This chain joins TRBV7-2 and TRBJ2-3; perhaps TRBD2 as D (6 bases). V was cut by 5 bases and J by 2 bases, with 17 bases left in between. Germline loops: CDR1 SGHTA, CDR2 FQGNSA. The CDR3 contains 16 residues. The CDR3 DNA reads TGTGCCAGCAGCCAGACCGGGACTGGGTACACAGATACGCAGTATTTT. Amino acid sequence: CASSQTGTGYTDTQYF.

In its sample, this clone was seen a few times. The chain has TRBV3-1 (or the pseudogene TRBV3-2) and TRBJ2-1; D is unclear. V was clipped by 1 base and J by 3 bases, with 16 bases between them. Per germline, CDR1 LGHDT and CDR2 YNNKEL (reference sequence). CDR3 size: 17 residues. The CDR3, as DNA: TGTGCCAGCAGCCAAGGACCCGGTAGCAATTACTACAATGAGCAGTTCTTC. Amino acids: CASSQGPGSNYYNEQFF.

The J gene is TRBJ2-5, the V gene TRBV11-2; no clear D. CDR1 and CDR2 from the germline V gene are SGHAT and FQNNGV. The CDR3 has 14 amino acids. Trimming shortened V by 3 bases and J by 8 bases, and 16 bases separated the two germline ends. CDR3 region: CASSFLRAKDTQYF. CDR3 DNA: TGTGCCAGCAGCTTCCTGAGAGCCAAGGACACCCAGTACTTC.